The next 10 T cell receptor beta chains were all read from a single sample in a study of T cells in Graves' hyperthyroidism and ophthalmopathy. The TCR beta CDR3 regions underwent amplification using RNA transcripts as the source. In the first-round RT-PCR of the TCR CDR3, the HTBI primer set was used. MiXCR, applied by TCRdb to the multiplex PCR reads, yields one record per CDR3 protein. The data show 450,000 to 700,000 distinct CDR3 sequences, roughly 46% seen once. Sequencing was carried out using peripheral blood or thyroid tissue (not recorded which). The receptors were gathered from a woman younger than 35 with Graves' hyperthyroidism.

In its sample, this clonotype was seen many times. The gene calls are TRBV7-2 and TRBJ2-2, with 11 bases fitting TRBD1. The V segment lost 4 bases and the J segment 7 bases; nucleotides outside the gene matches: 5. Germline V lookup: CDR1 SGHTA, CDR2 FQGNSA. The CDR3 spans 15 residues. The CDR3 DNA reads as TGTGCCAGCAGCTATAGGACAGGGGGCATCGGGGAGCTGTTTTTT. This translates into CASSYRTGGIGELFF.

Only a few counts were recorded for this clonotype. CDR3 protein: CAWDRAQTYEQYF. The CDR3 DNA is TGTGCCTGGGACAGGGCCCAAACCTACGAGCAGTACTTC. The chain links TRBV30 to TRBJ2-7; TRBD1 agrees at 7 bases. Germline CDR1 and CDR2: GTSNPN and SVGIG (reference sequence). The CDR3 totals 13 residues. The trim removed 5 bases at V and 2 bases at J, leaving 6 bases unmatched.

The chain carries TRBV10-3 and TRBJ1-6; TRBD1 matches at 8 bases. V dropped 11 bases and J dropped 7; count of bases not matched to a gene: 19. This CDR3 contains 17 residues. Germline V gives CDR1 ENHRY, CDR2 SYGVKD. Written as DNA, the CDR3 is TGTGCCGCCCGACAGGGGATCCGGATTGGGCTGAATTCACCCCTCCACTTT. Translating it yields CAARQGIRIGLNSPLHF.

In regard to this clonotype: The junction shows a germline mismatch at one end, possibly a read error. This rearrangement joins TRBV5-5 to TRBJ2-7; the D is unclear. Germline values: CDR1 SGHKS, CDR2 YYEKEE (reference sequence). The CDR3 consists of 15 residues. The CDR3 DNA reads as TGTGCCTGCAGCTTGGTACCAGGAAGCTCCTACGAGCAGTACTTC. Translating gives CACSLVPGSSYEQYF.

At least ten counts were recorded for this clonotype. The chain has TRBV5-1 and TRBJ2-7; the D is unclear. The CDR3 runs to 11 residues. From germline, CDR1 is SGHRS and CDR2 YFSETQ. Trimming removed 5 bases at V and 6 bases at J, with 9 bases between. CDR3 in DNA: TGCGCCAGCAGTCCTGGGCTCGAGCAGTACTTC. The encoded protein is CASSPGLEQYF.

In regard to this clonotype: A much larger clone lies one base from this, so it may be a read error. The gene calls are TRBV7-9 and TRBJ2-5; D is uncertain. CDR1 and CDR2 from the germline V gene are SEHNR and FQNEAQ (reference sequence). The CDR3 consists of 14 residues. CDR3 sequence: CASSTRAHQGTQYF. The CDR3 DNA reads TGTGCCAGCAGCACACGGGCCCACCAAGGGACCCAGTACTTC. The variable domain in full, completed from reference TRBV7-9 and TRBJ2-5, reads DTGVSQNPRHKITKRGQNVTFRCDPISEHNRLYWYRQTLGQGPEFLTYFQNEAQLEKSRLLSDRFSAERPKGSFSTLEIQRTEQGDSAMYLCASSTRAHQGTQYFGPGTRLLVL.

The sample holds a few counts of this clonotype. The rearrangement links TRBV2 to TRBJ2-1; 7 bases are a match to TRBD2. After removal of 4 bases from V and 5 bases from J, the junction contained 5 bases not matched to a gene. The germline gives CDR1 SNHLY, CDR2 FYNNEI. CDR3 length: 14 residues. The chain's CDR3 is CASSGRESNNEQFF. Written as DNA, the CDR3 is TGTGCCAGCAGTGGGCGGGAGAGCAACAATGAGCAGTTCTTC.

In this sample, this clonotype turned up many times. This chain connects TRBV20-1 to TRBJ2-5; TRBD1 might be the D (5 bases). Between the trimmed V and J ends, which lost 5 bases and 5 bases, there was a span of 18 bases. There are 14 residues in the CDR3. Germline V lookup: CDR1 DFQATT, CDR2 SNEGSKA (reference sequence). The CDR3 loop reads CSASQQVRRETQYF. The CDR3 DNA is TGCAGTGCTTCCCAACAGGTCCGTAGGGAGACCCAGTACTTC.

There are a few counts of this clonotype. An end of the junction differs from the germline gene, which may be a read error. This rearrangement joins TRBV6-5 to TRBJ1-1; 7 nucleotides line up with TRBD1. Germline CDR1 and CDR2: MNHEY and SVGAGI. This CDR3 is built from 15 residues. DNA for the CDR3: TGTGCCAGCAGTTATAAGGGACAGTTGAAAACTGAAGCTTTCTTT. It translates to CASSYKGQLKTEAFF.

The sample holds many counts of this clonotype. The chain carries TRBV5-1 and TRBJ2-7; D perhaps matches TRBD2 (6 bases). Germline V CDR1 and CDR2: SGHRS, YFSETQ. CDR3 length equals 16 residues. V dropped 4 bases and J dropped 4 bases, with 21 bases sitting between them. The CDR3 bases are TGCGCCAGCAGCCCACCCCCTAGCGCGTTTTTGTACGAGCAGTACTTC. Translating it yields CASSPPPSAFLYEQYF.